The source of this TCR beta chain is a study of cytomegalovirus exposure and HLA in healthy donors. This PCR relied on a set of 60 Vbeta primers and 13 Jbeta primers. Data came from immunoSEQ multiplex PCR; TCRdb stores just in-frame clones and leaves some out. The data contain around 300,000 clones, roughly two thirds of them seen just once; the ten biggest clones take up approximately 2.5%. In germline, CDR1 is MNHNY, CDR2 SVGAGI (reference sequence). CDR3 length equals 13 residues. This TCR came from a female donor in good health and CMV-seronegative. Specimen: PBMCs. The rearrangement links TRBV6-6 to TRBJ2-5; D unclear. The end of the DNA fits TRBJ2-7 better, so the J call may be wrong. In DNA form, the CDR3 reads TGTGCCAGCACCCAGAATGTCAACTACGAGCAGTACTTC. It translates to CASTQNVNYEQYF.